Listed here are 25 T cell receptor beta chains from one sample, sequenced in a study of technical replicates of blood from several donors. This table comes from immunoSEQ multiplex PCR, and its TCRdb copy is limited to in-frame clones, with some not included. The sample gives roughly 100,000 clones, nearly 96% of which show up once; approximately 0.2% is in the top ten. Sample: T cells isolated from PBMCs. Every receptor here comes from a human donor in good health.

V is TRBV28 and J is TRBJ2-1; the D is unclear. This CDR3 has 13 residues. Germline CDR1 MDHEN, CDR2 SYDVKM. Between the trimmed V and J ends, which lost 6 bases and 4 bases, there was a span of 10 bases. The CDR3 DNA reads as TGTGCCAGCAGGCGCACAGTTTACAATGAGCAGTTCTTC. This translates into CASRRTVYNEQFF. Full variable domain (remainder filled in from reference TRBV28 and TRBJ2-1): DVKVTQSSRYLVKRTGEKVFLECVQDMDHENMFWYRQDPGLGLRLIYFSYDVKMKEKGDIPEGYSVSREKKERFSLILESASTNQTSMYLCASRRTVYNEQFFGPGTRLTVL.

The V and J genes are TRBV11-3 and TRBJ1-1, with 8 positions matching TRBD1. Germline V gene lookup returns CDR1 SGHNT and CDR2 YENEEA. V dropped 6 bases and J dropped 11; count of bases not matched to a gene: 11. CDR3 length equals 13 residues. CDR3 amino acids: CASSTNQGAHAFF. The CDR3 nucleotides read TGTGCCAGCAGTACGAATCAGGGGGCGCACGCTTTCTTT.

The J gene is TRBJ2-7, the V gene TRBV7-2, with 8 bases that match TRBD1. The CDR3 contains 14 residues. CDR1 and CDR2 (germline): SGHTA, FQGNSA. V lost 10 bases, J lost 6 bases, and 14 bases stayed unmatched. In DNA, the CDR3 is TGTGCCATAGTCATGAGCAGGGGGCTCTCCGAGCAGTACTTC. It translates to CAIVMSRGLSEQYF. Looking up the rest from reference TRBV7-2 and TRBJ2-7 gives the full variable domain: GAGVSQSPSNKVTEKGKDVELRCDPISGHTALYWYRQSLGQGLEFLIYFQGNSAPDKSGLPSDRFSAERTGGSVSTLTIQRTQQEDSAVYLCAIVMSRGLSEQYFGPGTRLTVT.

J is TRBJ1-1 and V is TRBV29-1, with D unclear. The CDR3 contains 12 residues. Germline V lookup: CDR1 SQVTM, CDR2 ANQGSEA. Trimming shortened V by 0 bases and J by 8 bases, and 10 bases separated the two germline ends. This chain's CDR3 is CSVEDRYKEAFF. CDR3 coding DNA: TGCAGCGTTGAAGATCGTTACAAGGAAGCTTTCTTT.

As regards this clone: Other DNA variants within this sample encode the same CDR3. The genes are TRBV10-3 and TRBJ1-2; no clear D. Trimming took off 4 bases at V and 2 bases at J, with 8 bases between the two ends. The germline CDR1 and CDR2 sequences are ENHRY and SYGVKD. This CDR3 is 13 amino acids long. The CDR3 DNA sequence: TGTGCCATCAGTGGATCGGAGAACTATGGCTACACCTTC. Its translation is CAISGSENYGYTF.

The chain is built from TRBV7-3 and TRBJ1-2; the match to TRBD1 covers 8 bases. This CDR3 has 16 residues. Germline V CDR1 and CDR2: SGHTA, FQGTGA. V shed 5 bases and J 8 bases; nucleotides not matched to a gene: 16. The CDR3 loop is CASSLWDRPAQEGYTF. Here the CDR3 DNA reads TGTGCCAGCAGCCTATGGGACAGGCCAGCGCAGGAGGGCTACACCTTC.

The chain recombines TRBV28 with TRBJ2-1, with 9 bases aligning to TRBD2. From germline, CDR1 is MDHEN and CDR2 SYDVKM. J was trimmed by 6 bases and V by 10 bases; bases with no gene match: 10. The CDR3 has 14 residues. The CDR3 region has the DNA TGTGCCACCGCTCAGCGGGAGGTTTTCAATGAGCAGTTCTTC. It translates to CATAQREVFNEQFF. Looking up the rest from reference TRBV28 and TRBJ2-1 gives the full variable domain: DVKVTQSSRYLVKRTGEKVFLECVQDMDHENMFWYRQDPGLGLRLIYFSYDVKMKEKGDIPEGYSVSREKKERFSLILESASTNQTSMYLCATAQREVFNEQFFGPGTRLTVL.

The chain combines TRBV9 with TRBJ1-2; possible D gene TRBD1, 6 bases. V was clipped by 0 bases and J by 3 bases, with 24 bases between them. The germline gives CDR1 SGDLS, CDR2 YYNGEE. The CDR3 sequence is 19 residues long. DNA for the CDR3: TGTGCCAGCAGCGTAGAGTACTTTTCCGGGACAAATCTTCACTATGGCTACACCTTC. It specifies CASSVEYFSGTNLHYGYTF. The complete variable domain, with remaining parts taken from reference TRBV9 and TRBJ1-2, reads DSGVTQTPKHLITATGQRVTLRCSPRSGDLSVYWYQQSLDQGLQFLIQYYNGEERAKGNILERFSAQQFPDLHSELNLSSLELGDSALYFCASSVEYFSGTNLHYGYTFGSGTRLTVV.

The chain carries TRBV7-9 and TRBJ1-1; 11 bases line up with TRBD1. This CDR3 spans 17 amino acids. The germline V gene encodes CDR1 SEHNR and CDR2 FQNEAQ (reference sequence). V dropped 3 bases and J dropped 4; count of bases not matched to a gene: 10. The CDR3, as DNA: TGTGCCAGCAGCTTGGGACAGGGGGACCCAACGCGCACTGAAGCTTTCTTT. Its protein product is CASSLGQGDPTRTEAFF.

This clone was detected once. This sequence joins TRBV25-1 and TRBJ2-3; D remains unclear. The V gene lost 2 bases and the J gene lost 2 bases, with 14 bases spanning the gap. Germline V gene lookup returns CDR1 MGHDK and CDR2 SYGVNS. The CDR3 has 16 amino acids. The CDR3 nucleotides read TGTGCCAGCAGTGAAGCGGTAGAATTTTTCACAGATACGCAGTATTTT. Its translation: CASSEAVEFFTDTQYF.

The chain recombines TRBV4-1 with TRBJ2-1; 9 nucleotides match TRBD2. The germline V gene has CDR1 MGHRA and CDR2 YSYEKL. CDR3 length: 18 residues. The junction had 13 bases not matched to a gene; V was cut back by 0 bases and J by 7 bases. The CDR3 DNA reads TGCGCCAGCAGCCAAGAGGGCCCTAGCGGGACTCCAAGGAATGAGCAGTTCTTC. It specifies CASSQEGPSGTPRNEQFF.

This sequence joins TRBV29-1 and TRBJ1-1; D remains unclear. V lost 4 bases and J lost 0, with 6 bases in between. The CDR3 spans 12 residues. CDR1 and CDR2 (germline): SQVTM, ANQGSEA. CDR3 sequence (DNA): TGCAGCGTTGGTTCTTTGAACACTGAAGCTTTCTTT. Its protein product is CSVGSLNTEAFF.

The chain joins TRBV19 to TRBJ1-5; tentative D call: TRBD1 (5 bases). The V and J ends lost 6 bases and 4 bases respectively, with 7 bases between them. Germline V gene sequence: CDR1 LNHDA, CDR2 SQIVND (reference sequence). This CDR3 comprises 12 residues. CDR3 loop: CASREGNQPQHF. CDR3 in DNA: TGTGCCAGTAGGGAGGGGAATCAGCCCCAGCATTTT.

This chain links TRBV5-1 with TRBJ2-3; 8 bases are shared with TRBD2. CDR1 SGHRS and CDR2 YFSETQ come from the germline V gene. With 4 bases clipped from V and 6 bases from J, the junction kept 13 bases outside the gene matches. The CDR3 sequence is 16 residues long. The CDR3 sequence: CASSLGTGGPVDTQYF. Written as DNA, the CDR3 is TGCGCCAGCAGCCTTGGGACGGGAGGGCCGGTGGATACGCAGTATTTT.

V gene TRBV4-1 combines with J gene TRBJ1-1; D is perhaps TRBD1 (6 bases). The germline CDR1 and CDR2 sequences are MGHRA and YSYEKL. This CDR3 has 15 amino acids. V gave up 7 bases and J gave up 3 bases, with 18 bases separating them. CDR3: CASTQLTGLDTEAFF. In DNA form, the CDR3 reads TGCGCCAGCACTCAACTTACAGGGCTAGACACTGAAGCTTTCTTT.

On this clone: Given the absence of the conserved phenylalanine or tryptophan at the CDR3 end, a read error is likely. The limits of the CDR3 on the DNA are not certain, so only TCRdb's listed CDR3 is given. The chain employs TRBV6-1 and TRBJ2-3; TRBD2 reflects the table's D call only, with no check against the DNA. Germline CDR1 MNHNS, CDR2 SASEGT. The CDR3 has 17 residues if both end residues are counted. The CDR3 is CASSEAPLTSLASGSRI.

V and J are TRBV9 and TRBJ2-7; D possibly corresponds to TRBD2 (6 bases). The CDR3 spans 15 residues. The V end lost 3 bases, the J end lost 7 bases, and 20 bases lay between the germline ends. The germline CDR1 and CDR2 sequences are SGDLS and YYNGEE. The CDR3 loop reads CASSGRDSLDVEQYF. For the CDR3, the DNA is TGTGCCAGCAGCGGCCGGGACTCTCTTGATGTGGAGCAGTACTTC.

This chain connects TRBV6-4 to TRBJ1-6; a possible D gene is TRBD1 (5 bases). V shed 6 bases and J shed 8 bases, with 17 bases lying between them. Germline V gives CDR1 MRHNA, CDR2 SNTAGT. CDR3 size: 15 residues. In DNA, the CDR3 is TGTGCCAGCAGCAGAGCGGGACTAAGGGATTCACCCCTCCACTTT. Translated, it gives CASSRAGLRDSPLHF.

CDR3 in amino acids: CASSPQQGVHEQYF. CDR3 nucleotides: TGTGCCAGCAGTCCACAACAGGGAGTTCACGAGCAGTACTTC. The chain is built from TRBV27 and TRBJ2-7; a possible D gene is TRBD1 (6 bases). Germline CDR1 is MNHEY and CDR2 is SMNVEV (reference sequence). The ends were cut back, 5 bases at V and 5 bases at J, with 16 bases in the middle. The CDR3 sequence is 14 residues long.

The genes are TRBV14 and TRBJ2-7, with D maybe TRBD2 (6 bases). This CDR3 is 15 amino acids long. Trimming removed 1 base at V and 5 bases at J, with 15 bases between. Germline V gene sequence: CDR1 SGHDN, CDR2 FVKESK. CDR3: CASSQVVGGRNEQYF. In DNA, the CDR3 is TGTGCCAGCAGCCAAGTAGTTGGAGGGAGGAACGAGCAGTACTTC.

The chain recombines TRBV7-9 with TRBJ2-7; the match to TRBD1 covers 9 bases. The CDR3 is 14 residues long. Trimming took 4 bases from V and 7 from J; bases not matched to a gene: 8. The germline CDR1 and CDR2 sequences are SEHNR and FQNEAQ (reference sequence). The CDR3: CASSSHRGQGEQYF. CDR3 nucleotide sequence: TGTGCCAGCAGCTCTCACAGGGGGCAGGGGGAGCAGTACTTC.

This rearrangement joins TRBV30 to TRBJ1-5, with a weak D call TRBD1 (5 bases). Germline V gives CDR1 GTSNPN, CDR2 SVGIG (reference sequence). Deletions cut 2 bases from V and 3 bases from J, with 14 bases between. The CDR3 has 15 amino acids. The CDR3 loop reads CAWSSKGLYNQPQHF. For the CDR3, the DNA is TGTGCCTGGAGTTCGAAGGGACTGTACAATCAGCCCCAGCATTTT.

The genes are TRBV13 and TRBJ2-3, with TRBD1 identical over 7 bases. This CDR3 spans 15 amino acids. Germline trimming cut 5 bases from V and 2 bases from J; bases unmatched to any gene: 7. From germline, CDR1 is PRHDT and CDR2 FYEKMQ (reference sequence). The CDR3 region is CASSRYRGYTDTQYF. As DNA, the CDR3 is TGTGCCAGCAGCCGATACAGGGGATACACAGATACGCAGTATTTT.

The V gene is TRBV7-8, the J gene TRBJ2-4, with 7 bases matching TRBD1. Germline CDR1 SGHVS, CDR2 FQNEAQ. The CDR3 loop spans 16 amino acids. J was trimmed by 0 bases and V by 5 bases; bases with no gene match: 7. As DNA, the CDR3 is TGTGCCAGCAGCCCGCGACAGGGATTAGCCAAAAACATTCAGTACTTC. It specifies CASSPRQGLAKNIQYF.

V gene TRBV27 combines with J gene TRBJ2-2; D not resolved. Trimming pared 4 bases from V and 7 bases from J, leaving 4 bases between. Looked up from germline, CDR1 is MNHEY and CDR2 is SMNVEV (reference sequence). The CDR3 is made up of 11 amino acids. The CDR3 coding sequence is TGTGCCAGCAGTTCTCTCGGGGAGCTGTTTTTT. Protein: CASSSLGELFF.